These 30 T cell receptor beta chains were all obtained from the same sample, sequenced in a study of OX40 agonist ivuxolimab in advanced cancers. The table came from immunoSEQ multiplex PCR; TCRdb's copy has only in-frame clones and leaves some out. The sample shows about 35,000 clones, around 93% of them seen only once. This material consisted of CD4+ or CD8+ T cells sorted from blood, taken in a trial of the OX40 agonist ivuxolimab. Source of these receptors: an adult with an advanced solid tumor such as melanoma, head and neck, liver or kidney cancer.

The gene calls are TRBV27 and TRBJ2-7; the match to TRBD2 covers 8 bases. The CDR3 spans 15 residues. V was clipped by 6 bases and J by 3 bases; unmatched bases: 10. CDR1 MNHEY and CDR2 SMNVEV come from the germline V gene (reference sequence). This CDR3 is CASRTSPLADYEQYF. The CDR3 coding sequence is TGTGCCAGCAGGACCTCCCCACTAGCGGACTACGAGCAGTACTTC.

The J gene is TRBJ2-7, the V gene TRBV4-3; TRBD2 is a possible D gene (5 bases). The germline V gene has CDR1 LGHNA and CDR2 YSLEER. The CDR3 contains 13 residues. The germline V and J ends were trimmed by 2 bases and 6 bases, with 11 bases remaining between them. The CDR3 DNA reads TGCGCCAGCAGCCAAACCGGGGTGGGCGAGCAGTACTTC. It specifies CASSQTGVGEQYF.

V gene TRBV25-1 combines with J gene TRBJ2-5; D could derive from TRBD1 or TRBD2 (6 bases each). Germline CDR1 and CDR2: MGHDK and SYGVNS. The ends were cut back, 6 bases at V and 11 bases at J, with 16 bases in the middle. The CDR3 has 12 amino acids. The CDR3 here is CASSHEGGGQYF. The CDR3 DNA follows: TGTGCCAGCAGCCACGAGGGGGGTGGTCAGTACTTC. Full variable domain (remainder filled in from reference TRBV25-1 and TRBJ2-5): EADIYQTPRYLVIGTGKKITLECSQTMGHDKMYWYQQDPGMELHLIHYSYGVNSTEKGDLSSESTVSRIRTEHFPLTLESARPSHTSQYLCASSHEGGGQYFGPGTRLLVL.

The J gene is TRBJ2-7, the V gene TRBV19, with 7 positions matching TRBD2. The germline V gene has CDR1 LNHDA and CDR2 SQIVND (reference sequence). The trim removed 3 bases at V and 6 bases at J, leaving 11 bases unmatched. The CDR3 has 15 residues. CDR3 protein: CASSIGAGDWFEQYF. The CDR3 nucleotides read TGTGCCAGTAGTATCGGGGCGGGGGATTGGTTCGAGCAGTACTTC.

This clone showed up just once. The chain is built from TRBV4-1 and TRBJ1-2, with TRBD1 matching 7 bases. The CDR3 spans 14 residues. In germline, CDR1 is MGHRA, CDR2 YSYEKL. V lost 3 bases and J lost 8; bases outside the gene matches: 9. The CDR3 nucleotides read TGCGCCAGCAGCCATGAAGGGGGCGGCAGGGGCTACACCTTC. It is translated as CASSHEGGGRGYTF.

The CDR3: CASSLISEAFF. CDR3 nucleotides: TGTGCCAGCAGCTTAATCTCTGAAGCTTTCTTT. The rearrangement joins TRBV7-2 to TRBJ1-1; D uncertain. Trimming stripped 2 bases from V and 6 bases from J, with 4 bases between. This CDR3 contains 11 residues. Germline values: CDR1 SGHTA, CDR2 FQGNSA.

In this sample, this clone turned up once. The chain uses TRBV11-1 and TRBJ2-7, with D unresolved. The length of the CDR3 is 13 residues. Germline V lookup: CDR1 SGHAT, CDR2 FQDESV (reference sequence). V lost 2 bases, J lost 0 bases, and 5 bases lay in between. CDR3 amino acids: CASSLPPSYEQYF. For the CDR3, the DNA is TGTGCCAGCAGCTTACCCCCCTCCTACGAGCAGTACTTC.

V is TRBV13 and J is TRBJ1-2; D uncertain. The CDR3 is 13 residues long. V was shortened by 4 bases and J by 6 bases, with 12 bases between the two germline ends. Germline CDR1 PRHDT, CDR2 FYEKMQ (reference sequence). Here the CDR3 DNA reads TGTGCCAGCAGCTCTCGGCTCATGGATGGCTACACCTTC. It yields the protein CASSSRLMDGYTF.

The V call is TRBV27, the J call TRBJ2-1; D is ambiguous. With 2 bases removed from V and 6 bases from J, the gap between germline ends came to 8 bases. Germline loops: CDR1 MNHEY, CDR2 SMNVEV (reference sequence). The CDR3 covers 13 residues. This CDR3 reads CASSLGRGNEQFF. The CDR3 DNA follows: TGTGCCAGCAGTTTAGGCAGAGGCAATGAGCAGTTCTTC.

Written as DNA, the CDR3 is TGCGCCAGCAGTGAGTTCGGACTAGCGGGAGGTTCCTACAATGAGCAGTTCTTC. It translates to CASSEFGLAGGSYNEQFF. V and J are TRBV10-1 and TRBJ2-1; 14 bases match TRBD2. The CDR3 is 18 residues long. V was clipped by 1 base and J by 1 base; unmatched bases: 3. CDR1 is WNHNN, CDR2 SYGVQD, per germline (reference sequence).

J is TRBJ2-5 and V is TRBV7-9; 8 bases map to TRBD1. Per the germline V gene, CDR1 is SEHNR and CDR2 is FQNEAQ (reference sequence). Trimming at V came to 5 bases and at J to 4 bases, leaving 6 bases not matched to a gene. This CDR3 has 14 residues. The CDR3 region has the DNA TGTGCCAGCAGCCCGGTACAGGGGGGAGAGACCCAGTACTTC. Its translation is CASSPVQGGETQYF.

This clone has just one count. V gene TRBV28 combines with J gene TRBJ2-7, with D unresolved. The ends were cut back, 3 bases at V and 6 bases at J, with 9 bases in the middle. This CDR3 contains 12 residues. Germline lookup yields CDR1 MDHEN and CDR2 SYDVKM. The chain's CDR3 is CASSFGVFEQYF. For the CDR3, the DNA is TGTGCCAGCAGTTTTGGGGTATTCGAGCAGTACTTC.

The J gene is TRBJ2-6, the V gene TRBV28, with D uncertain. Trimming left V 8 bases short and J 0 bases short, with 8 bases between. The CDR3 consists of 14 residues. The germline CDR1 and CDR2 sequences are MDHEN and SYDVKM. The CDR3 DNA follows: TGTGCCAGCGACGGAGTCTCTGGGGCCAACGTCCTGACTTTC. Amino acid sequence: CASDGVSGANVLTF. Full variable domain (rest looked up from reference TRBV28 and TRBJ2-6): DVKVTQSSRYLVKRTGEKVFLECVQDMDHENMFWYRQDPGLGLRLIYFSYDVKMKEKGDIPEGYSVSREKKERFSLILESASTNQTSMYLCASDGVSGANVLTFGAGSRLTVL.

This clone was seen a single time. The V and J genes are TRBV27 and TRBJ2-7; D is unclear. Germline V gene data show CDR1 as MNHEY and CDR2 as SMNVEV (reference sequence). CDR3 length equals 14 residues. The V gene lost 5 bases and the J gene lost 0 bases, with 11 bases spanning the gap. The DNA of the CDR3 is TGTGCCAGCAGTGCCGGGTTAGGCTCCTACGAGCAGTACTTC. Its translation is CASSAGLGSYEQYF.

The chain couples TRBV5-1 to TRBJ2-5, with D tentatively TRBD2 (6 bases). The germline V gene has CDR1 SGHRS and CDR2 YFSETQ. Trimming took 2 bases from V and 3 from J, leaving 17 bases between them. This CDR3 has 16 residues. CDR3 sequence reads: CASSLMGGSGEETQYF. In DNA form, the CDR3 reads TGCGCCAGCAGCTTAATGGGGGGTAGTGGGGAAGAGACCCAGTACTTC.

The V gene is TRBV9, the J gene TRBJ2-1; D may be TRBD2 (6 bases). Germline lookup yields CDR1 SGDLS and CDR2 YYNGEE. The V end lost 0 bases, the J end lost 10 bases, and 14 bases lay between the germline ends. CDR3 size: 14 residues. The CDR3 reads CASSVGSGEGEQFF. The CDR3 DNA reads as TGTGCCAGCAGCGTAGGGTCGGGAGAAGGAGAGCAGTTCTTC.

This clone has at least ten counts. The CDR3 bases are TGTGCCAGCAGCCGACGGGAGGGGGACACCGGGGAGCTGTTTTTT. This sequence encodes CASSRREGDTGELFF. The rearrangement links TRBV4-2 to TRBJ2-2, with TRBD2 matching 8 bases. This CDR3 contains 15 residues. CDR1 and CDR2 (germline): LGHNA, YNFKEQ. V was clipped by 4 bases and J by 3 bases; unmatched bases: 4.

The chain couples TRBV27 to TRBJ1-5; the D gene is possibly TRBD1 (6 bases). CDR1 MNHEY and CDR2 SMNVEV come from the germline V gene (reference sequence). This CDR3 is built from 17 residues. V shed 1 base and J shed 7 bases, with 20 bases lying between them. CDR3 amino acids: CASSLYPQQGGDQPQHF. CDR3 sequence (DNA): TGTGCCAGCAGTTTATACCCTCAACAGGGAGGTGACCAGCCCCAGCATTTT.

The V gene is TRBV28, the J gene TRBJ2-7; no clear D gene. The CDR3 runs 13 residues. Trimming removed 2 bases at V and 0 bases at J, with 5 bases between. The germline V gene has CDR1 MDHEN and CDR2 SYDVKM. CDR3 in DNA: TGTGCCAGCAGTTTACGGTCCTCCTACGAGCAGTACTTC. Translating gives CASSLRSSYEQYF.

The V gene is TRBV4-3, the J gene TRBJ2-3, with no clear D. V gave up 0 bases and J gave up 3 bases, with 10 bases separating them. This CDR3 is 15 amino acids long. Germline lookup yields CDR1 LGHNA and CDR2 YSLEER. For the CDR3, the DNA is TGCGCCAGCAGCCAAGATTTCCCTAGTACAGATACGCAGTATTTT. Its translation: CASSQDFPSTDTQYF.

This chain connects TRBV21-1 to TRBJ1-5; the table gives TRBD1 as D, unverified against the DNA. TRBV21-1 is labeled a pseudogene. The CDR3 loop spans 15 amino acids. In DNA form, the CDR3 reads TGTGCCACCAAAAGGGAACAGGGTAGTGCTCAGCCCCAGCATTTT. Protein product: CATKREQGSAQPQHF.

This clone was seen a few times. The V and J genes are TRBV6-5 and TRBJ2-5, with 10 bases lining up with TRBD1. The J call is uncertain, as TRBJ2-7 better fits the DNA end. Germline CDR1 MNHEY, CDR2 SVGAGI. This CDR3 region has 14 residues. The CDR3 here is CASSPGQGWYEQYF. The CDR3 nucleotides are TGTGCCAGCAGCCCGGGACAGGGGTGGTACGAGCAGTACTTC.

The chain carries TRBV15 and TRBJ1-1; D call uncertain. Looked up from germline, CDR1 is LNHNV and CDR2 is YYDKDF (reference sequence). Trimming took 8 bases from V and 8 from J, leaving 12 bases between them. The CDR3 length is 11 residues. This chain's CDR3 is CATRQAAEAFF. The CDR3 DNA reads TGTGCCACCCGTCAGGCTGCCGAAGCTTTCTTT.

The chain carries TRBV4-1 and TRBJ2-5; maybe TRBD2 (5 bases). From germline, CDR1 is MGHRA and CDR2 YSYEKL. V lost 2 bases, J lost 5 bases, and 18 bases lay in between. This CDR3 comprises 16 residues. Here the CDR3 reads CASSQRGYSTIETQYF. In nucleotides, the CDR3 is TGCGCCAGCAGCCAAAGAGGGTACAGTACGATCGAGACCCAGTACTTC.

The chain uses TRBV7-9 and TRBJ1-4; TRBD1 matches at 9 bases. The germline gives CDR1 SEHNR, CDR2 FQNEAQ (reference sequence). The ends lost 1 base at V and 7 bases at J; junction bases unmatched: 4. The CDR3 totals 15 residues. The DNA of the CDR3 is TGTGCCAGCAGCTTAGGGGGACAGGGCAGTGAAAAACTGTTTTTT. Translated: CASSLGGQGSEKLFF.

V and J are TRBV11-1 and TRBJ2-3, with D unresolved. CDR1 is SGHAT and CDR2 is FQDESV in the germline V gene (reference sequence). The CDR3 sequence is 15 residues long. V lost 5 bases and J lost 4, with 16 bases in between. The CDR3 nucleotides read TGTGCCAGCAGCCGACTGAATAGGGTCCCAGATACGCAGTATTTT. The encoded protein is CASSRLNRVPDTQYF.

This clone showed up just a few times. This rearrangement joins TRBV4-3 to TRBJ2-3; D call uncertain. V was clipped by 2 bases and J by 10 bases, with 19 bases between them. CDR1 is LGHNA and CDR2 is YSLEER in the germline V gene. The CDR3 totals 15 residues. The CDR3 sequence: CASSQSRSSSPSQYF. The CDR3 nucleotides are TGCGCCAGCAGCCAATCGCGATCCAGCTCCCCTTCGCAGTATTTT.

The rearrangement uses TRBV19 and TRBJ1-3; D is unresolved. Germline-derived CDR1 and CDR2 are LNHDA and SQIVND (reference sequence). CDR3 length: 14 residues. V dropped 10 bases and J dropped 2 bases, with 15 bases sitting between them. Here the CDR3 DNA reads TGTGCCACTTCTAACCGGGGAGCTGGAAACACCATATATTTT. This translates into CATSNRGAGNTIYF. Full variable domain (remainder filled in from reference TRBV19 and TRBJ1-3): DGGITQSPKYLFRKEGQNVTLSCEQNLNHDAMYWYRQDPGQGLRLIYYSQIVNDFQKGDIAEGYSVSREKKESFPLTVTSAQKNPTAFYLCATSNRGAGNTIYFGEGSWLTVV.

V gene TRBV9 combines with J gene TRBJ2-1; tentatively, D is TRBD1 (5 bases). Trimming removed 4 bases from V and 3 bases from J, with 14 bases in between. The CDR3 loop spans 15 amino acids. Germline loops: CDR1 SGDLS, CDR2 YYNGEE. In nucleotides, the CDR3 is TGTGCCAGCAGCTCCGCGACAGCCATCTACAATGAGCAGTTCTTC. As protein: CASSSATAIYNEQFF.

V gene TRBV28 combines with J gene TRBJ1-3; the D gene is possibly TRBD1 (5 bases). Germline V gene sequence: CDR1 MDHEN, CDR2 SYDVKM. The CDR3 has 19 residues. V lost 5 bases and J lost 5, with 28 bases in between. CDR3 coding DNA: TGTGCCAGCAGTCTAAACGGGGCCAGGGTCCGGGCCCTGAGAAACACCATATATTTT. Encoded protein: CASSLNGARVRALRNTIYF.